The 19 T cell receptor beta chains below come from one sample, sequenced in a study of OX40 agonist ivuxolimab in advanced cancers. TCRdb keeps only in-frame clones here, not all; method: immunoSEQ multiplex PCR. The repertoire has about 79,000 clones, about nine tenths of them found once; the top ten carry approximately 10%. The sequenced sample was CD4+ or CD8+ T cells sorted from blood, obtained in a trial of the OX40 agonist ivuxolimab. The receptor set was obtained from an adult with an advanced solid tumor such as melanoma, head and neck, liver or kidney cancer.

The chain links TRBV2 to TRBJ2-3; TRBD1 agrees at 8 bases. This CDR3 region has 16 residues. Per germline, CDR1 SNHLY and CDR2 FYNNEI. The J segment lost 2 bases and the V segment lost 5 bases, leaving 9 bases of the junction unmatched. In DNA form, the CDR3 reads TGTGCCAGCAGTCACAAGACAGGGGACCCCACAGATACGCAGTATTTT. Translated: CASSHKTGDPTDTQYF. Full variable domain (remainder filled in from reference TRBV2 and TRBJ2-3): EPEVTQTPSHQVTQMGQEVILRCVPISNHLYFYWYRQILGQKVEFLVSFYNNEISEKSEIFDDQFSVERPDGSNFTLKIRSTKLEDSAMYFCASSHKTGDPTDTQYFGPGTRLTVL.

The chain is built from TRBV11-2 and TRBJ2-7, with 8 bases identical to TRBD1. V shed 3 bases, J shed 2 bases, and the junction held 6 bases outside the gene matches. Germline values: CDR1 SGHAT, CDR2 FQNNGV. The CDR3 has 15 amino acids. CDR3 amino acids: CASSFSQGETYEQYF. CDR3 DNA sequence: TGTGCCAGCAGCTTCTCACAGGGGGAGACCTACGAGCAGTACTTC.

This sequence joins TRBV9 and TRBJ2-1; TRBD2 might be the D (6 bases). The CDR3 contains 15 residues. The germline V and J ends were trimmed by 2 bases and 6 bases, with 15 bases remaining between them. CDR1 is SGDLS and CDR2 is YYNGEE in the germline V gene. This CDR3 reads CASSVAGRIVNEQFF. The DNA for the CDR3 is TGTGCCAGCAGCGTCGCCGGGAGAATCGTCAATGAGCAGTTCTTC.

The table lists this clone with a count of one. J is TRBJ2-1 and V is TRBV27, with 7 bases that match TRBD1. The CDR3 totals 15 residues. CDR1 and CDR2 (germline): MNHEY, SMNVEV (reference sequence). V lost 7 bases, J lost 0 bases, and 6 bases stayed unmatched. This CDR3 is CASKGARGSYNEQFF. The CDR3 DNA reads as TGTGCCAGCAAGGGGGCCCGGGGCTCCTACAATGAGCAGTTCTTC.

The chain has TRBV5-1 and TRBJ2-7, with 8 positions matching TRBD2. The CDR3 runs to 14 residues. CDR1 and CDR2 (germline): SGHRS, YFSETQ. The junction had 3 bases not matched to a gene; V was cut back by 2 bases and J by 2 bases. The CDR3 loop is CASSFGGETYEQYF. Here the CDR3 DNA reads TGCGCCAGCAGCTTCGGGGGGGAGACCTACGAGCAGTACTTC.

This sequence joins TRBV27 and TRBJ1-5; no reliable D call. Trimming removed 2 bases at V and 9 bases at J, with 11 bases between. Looked up from germline, CDR1 is MNHEY and CDR2 is SMNVEV (reference sequence). This CDR3 comprises 13 residues. CDR3 amino acids: CASSLAATWPQHF. CDR3 nucleotide sequence: TGTGCCAGCAGTTTAGCGGCCACGTGGCCCCAGCATTTT.

This chain uses TRBV4-3 with TRBJ2-2, with a weak D call TRBD2 (7 bases). The V end lost 1 base, the J end lost 5 bases, and 11 bases lay between the germline ends. From germline, CDR1 is LGHNA and CDR2 YSLEER. The CDR3 has 15 amino acids. CDR3 in amino acids: CASSQAGGPTGELFF. DNA for the CDR3: TGCGCCAGCAGCCAAGCCGGGGGGCCGACCGGGGAGCTGTTTTTT.

CDR3 loop: CAISEEGAMYYGYTF. The CDR3 DNA reads TGTGCCATCAGTGAGGAGGGGGCAATGTACTATGGCTACACCTTC. This rearrangement joins TRBV10-3 to TRBJ1-2, with 7 bases matching TRBD1. In germline, CDR1 is ENHRY, CDR2 SYGVKD. The ends lost 2 bases at V and 3 bases at J; junction bases unmatched: 6. This CDR3 is 15 amino acids long.

This clone has a handful of counts. CDR3 region: CASSQWAGTEAFF. CDR3 sequence (DNA): TGCGCCAGCAGCCAGTGGGCGGGAACTGAAGCTTTCTTT. V gene TRBV4-1 combines with J gene TRBJ1-1, with no clear D. V was pared by 3 bases and J by 5 bases, with 10 bases between. Germline V gives CDR1 MGHRA, CDR2 YSYEKL. The CDR3 has 13 amino acids.

V usage is TRBV2 and J usage is TRBJ2-7, with D unclear. The CDR3 covers 13 residues. Trimming left V 7 bases short and J 3 bases short, with 13 bases between. The V gene's germline CDR1 is SNHLY and CDR2 FYNNEI. The DNA for the CDR3 is TGTGCCAGCAAGAGGATTCCAGACTACGAGCAGTACTTC. The encoded protein is CASKRIPDYEQYF.

V is TRBV4-1 and J is TRBJ1-5; 7 nucleotides agree with TRBD1. Germline values: CDR1 MGHRA, CDR2 YSYEKL. V dropped 4 bases and J dropped 9; count of bases not matched to a gene: 15. This CDR3 contains 16 residues. In DNA form, the CDR3 reads TGCGCCAGCAGCCCCCGACAGACACAGGGGTTTTGGCCCCAGCATTTT. Protein sequence: CASSPRQTQGFWPQHF.

The V and J genes are TRBV19 and TRBJ2-7, with TRBD2 matching over 12 bases. V shed 5 bases and J 6 bases; nucleotides not matched to a gene: 2. The CDR3 spans 13 residues. Germline assignment: CDR1 LNHDA and CDR2 SQIVND (reference sequence). The chain's CDR3 is CASSGLAGPEQYF. CDR3 DNA sequence: TGTGCCAGTAGTGGACTAGCGGGGCCCGAGCAGTACTTC.

In this sample, this clone turned up once. This rearrangement joins TRBV30 to TRBJ2-1; 9 bases are a match to TRBD1. Germline CDR1 reads GTSNPN; CDR2 reads SVGIG (reference sequence). The CDR3 totals 15 residues. Losses at the gene ends were 4 bases for V and 6 bases for J; bases not matched to a gene: 10. The CDR3 DNA reads TGTGCCTGGACAGTGACAGGGGGGGGCTCCAATGAGCAGTTCTTC. This gives the protein CAWTVTGGGSNEQFF.

The rearrangement joins TRBV5-5 to TRBJ1-1; D possibly corresponds to TRBD1 (6 bases). This CDR3 is built from 15 residues. Germline CDR1 reads SGHKS; CDR2 reads YYEKEE (reference sequence). Trimming took 4 bases from V and 7 from J, leaving 20 bases between them. The CDR3 loop reads CASSLRQDSDNEAFF. DNA of the CDR3: TGTGCCAGCAGCCTCCGCCAGGACAGCGACAATGAAGCTTTCTTT.

CDR3 sequence reads: CASTLVVNTIYF. For the CDR3, the DNA is TGTGCCAGCACCCTAGTTGTAAACACCATATATTTT. This rearrangement joins TRBV9 to TRBJ1-3; no reliable D call. Germline V gene lookup returns CDR1 SGDLS and CDR2 YYNGEE. The CDR3 has 12 amino acids. The V gene lost 6 bases and the J gene lost 6 bases, with 10 bases spanning the gap.

This chain joins TRBV5-6 and TRBJ2-1; 7 bases fit TRBD1. This CDR3 has 17 amino acids. With V trimmed by 0 bases and J by 6 bases, 12 bases remained unmatched. Germline V gene sequence: CDR1 SGHDT, CDR2 YYEEEE. The CDR3 region is CASSLAGQLLVGNEQFF. CDR3 nucleotides: TGTGCCAGCAGCTTGGCGGGACAGCTCCTGGTGGGCAATGAGCAGTTCTTC.

The V and J genes are TRBV25-1 and TRBJ1-2; tentatively, D is TRBD1 (6 bases). In germline, CDR1 is MGHDK, CDR2 SYGVNS. The length of the CDR3 is 13 residues. V was cut by 2 bases and J by 8 bases, with 12 bases left in between. The CDR3 protein is CASSEGSGVGYTF. The CDR3 region has the DNA TGTGCCAGCAGTGAAGGGTCAGGGGTCGGCTACACCTTC.

This rearrangement joins TRBV9 to TRBJ1-3; D is uncertain. Germline V lookup: CDR1 SGDLS, CDR2 YYNGEE. The germline V and J ends were trimmed by 0 bases and 2 bases, with 18 bases remaining between them. This CDR3 has 18 residues. The CDR3 is CASSVAKEGVGPGNTIYF. The CDR3 coding sequence is TGTGCCAGCAGCGTAGCTAAGGAGGGCGTCGGACCTGGAAACACCATATATTTT.

The chain uses TRBV19 and TRBJ1-1, with TRBD1 matching over 8 bases. The CDR3 is 14 residues long. The V segment lost 6 bases and the J segment 5 bases; nucleotides outside the gene matches: 8. The V gene's germline CDR1 is LNHDA and CDR2 SQIVND (reference sequence). The CDR3 protein is CASSARTGMTEAFF. CDR3 sequence (DNA): TGTGCCAGTAGCGCTCGGACAGGGATGACTGAAGCTTTCTTT.